This TCR beta chain was observed in a study of response to subunit inactivated influenza vaccine (dated by TCRdb to the late 2010s). About the full investigation: Deep quantitative profiling of the T cell receptor repertoire was used in the study to follow responses to a trivalent subunit inactivated influenza vaccine. General conclusions and limits of the study: It was suggested by the authors that each seasonal influenza vaccination may recruit only a limited number of new T cells.

The library was obtained by RT-PCR. The run used an Illumina HiSeq 2500. Using fastp trimming at Q25 and MiXCR clonotype assembly, TCRdb reanalyzed the public sequencing data and kept in-frame beta chains. Identical CDR3 proteins give one entry, which carries the most common genes and DNA. This sample comprises hundreds of thousands of distinct CDR3 sequences, about 14% of them detected only once. Clones ranked in the top ten supply 5.5% to 7% of the sample. This clonotype was detected a few times. There is no known antigen for this receptor. Within one base of it there is no much larger clone, and no base qualities were kept. This TCR derives from a middle-aged man who received an inactivated influenza vaccine. Donor details come from another sample of the same person, matched by shared clones. Sequencing used PBMCs from blood, obtained around 14 days before vaccination.

The DNA sequence is given as TGCGCCAGCAGCTTGGGCCGGATCGGAGAGACCCAGTACTTC. Its amino acids are CASSLGRIGETQYF. The chain uses TRBV5-1 and TRBJ2-5; the D gene is not confidently resolved. CDR1 is given as SGHRS and CDR2 as YFSETQ, both from the germline V gene. The CDR3 numbers 14 residues from cysteine through phenylalanine. Only the CDR3 part of the read is kept: 42 bases, read in frame from the first base. V loses 0 bases of germline sequence and J loses 4 bases, and the interval between the two ends is 10 bases. Extended through the reference TRBV5-1 and TRBJ2-5 proteins, this CDR3 yields the full variable domain: KAGVTQTPRYLIKTRGQQVTLSCSPISGHRSVSWYQQTPGQGLQFLFEYFSETQRNKGNFPGRFSGRQFSNSRSEMNVSTLELGDSALYLCASSLGRIGETQYFGPGTRLLVL.